These 8 T cell receptor beta chains were all obtained from the same sample, sequenced in a study of T cell repertoires in cytomegalovirus infection. Their recognized antigens are unknown. From the reads, TCRdb called clonotypes with MiXCR, one entry per CDR3 protein. The sample has some 700,000 distinct CDR3 sequences, approximately 33% seen once. The sequencing here drew on cultured PBMCs, taken from culture after CMV antigen stimulation. All receptors derive from a human donor in good health (CMV status not recorded). Some clones in this sample may be carry-over from other donors' samples.

The table lists this clonotype with many counts. The genes are TRBV7-2 and TRBJ2-1, with D unresolved. The CDR3 totals 16 residues. Deletions cut 1 base from V and 4 bases from J, with 14 bases between. Germline-derived CDR1 and CDR2 are SGHTA and FQGNSA. CDR3 residues: CASSLGRSVSYNEQFF. The CDR3 DNA is TGTGCCAGCAGCTTAGGAAGGTCTGTGAGTTACAATGAGCAGTTCTTC.

This chain uses TRBV3-1 with TRBJ2-1; 11 bases are shared with TRBD2. V was clipped by 8 bases and J by 6 bases; unmatched bases: 9. The germline V gene has CDR1 LGHDT and CDR2 YNNKEL (reference sequence). The length of the CDR3 is 15 residues. For the CDR3, the DNA is TGTGCCAGCGTCTATAGCGGGGGGGCGGGCAATGAGCAGTTCTTC. Its translation: CASVYSGGAGNEQFF.

The chain carries TRBV30 and TRBJ2-1; 8 nucleotides agree with TRBD2. The ends lost 2 bases at V and 7 bases at J; junction bases unmatched: 13. The CDR3 runs to 16 residues. Germline V lookup: CDR1 GTSNPN, CDR2 SVGIG (reference sequence). The CDR3 reads CAWSLGLSGILNEQFF. The CDR3 DNA reads TGTGCCTGGAGTCTGGGGCTTAGCGGGATCTTGAATGAGCAGTTCTTC. The full variable domain, its missing parts supplied by reference TRBV30 and TRBJ2-1, is SQTIHQWPATLVQPVGSPLSLECTVEGTSNPNLYWYRQAAGRGLQLLFYSVGIGQISSEVPQNLSASRPQDRQFILSSKKLLLSDSGFYLCAWSLGLSGILNEQFFGPGTRLTVL.

The V gene is TRBV7-2, the J gene TRBJ1-2; 9 bases are a match to TRBD1. This CDR3 region has 15 residues. The V gene end was trimmed by 3 bases and the J gene end by 6 bases; junction bases not matched to a gene: 8. Germline values: CDR1 SGHTA, CDR2 FQGNSA. The CDR3 DNA reads TGTGCCAGCAGCTTGAACGGACAGGGGACGGATGGCTACACCTTC. Its protein product is CASSLNGQGTDGYTF.

The CDR3 DNA reads as TGTGCCAGCATCTCCTTAGGACAGGGCGGTGAAAAACTGTTTTTT. Translating gives CASISLGQGGEKLFF. The J gene is TRBJ1-4, the V gene TRBV28, with 8 bases matching TRBD1. The V and J ends lost 7 bases and 7 bases, in that order; junction bases with no gene match: 11. The CDR3 runs 15 residues. Looked up from germline, CDR1 is MDHEN and CDR2 is SYDVKM.

The chain uses TRBV10-3 and TRBJ1-2; TRBD1 is a possible D gene (5 bases). Germline CDR1 and CDR2: ENHRY and SYGVKD. The V end lost 4 bases, the J end lost 1 base, and 7 bases lay between the germline ends. CDR3 size: 13 residues. The CDR3, as DNA: TGTGCCATCAGTGTGGGGGGTAACTATGGCTACACCTTC. Translating gives CAISVGGNYGYTF.

The chain has TRBV20-1 and TRBJ2-1, with 10 bases matching TRBD2. J lost 9 bases, V lost 6 bases, and 20 bases had no gene match. The CDR3 length is 17 residues. Germline V gene sequence: CDR1 DFQATT, CDR2 SNEGSKA (reference sequence). The CDR3 DNA is TGCAGTGCCCACCTCCGACAGAAAGCGGGAGGGCCGACTGAGCAGTTCTTC. Translated: CSAHLRQKAGGPTEQFF.

This chain uses TRBV5-5 with TRBJ2-1, with D unclear. The V end was cut by 3 bases, the J end by 0 bases, with 13 bases between. The CDR3 has 16 amino acids. Germline CDR1 reads SGHKS; CDR2 reads YYEKEE (reference sequence). The chain's CDR3 is CASSWSLSSSYNEQFF. The CDR3 bases are TGTGCCAGCAGCTGGAGCCTCTCGAGCTCCTACAATGAGCAGTTCTTC.